Listed here is a single TCR beta chain. The target of this receptor is not known. It has no much larger one-base neighbor in the sample; base qualities were not kept. The CDR3 regions of human TCRbeta chains were analyzed by immunosequencing. The study's own analysis went as follows. TCRs in the repertoires were compared against a reference library of SARS-CoV-2-specific TCRs that had been generated with the MIRA antigen-specificity platform. Breadth meant the fraction of unique TCRs that were SARS-CoV-2-associated, whereas depth meant the fraction of total T cells that were SARS-CoV-2-associated. Using the MIRA data, each spike-specific TCR was assigned both to the spike region to which the TCR was reactive and to a CD4 or CD8 class. Log10-transformed breadth and depth values were compared by one-way ANOVA with Sidak's multiple comparisons tests. What TCRdb holds here is the immuneACCESS table cut down to in-frame rearrangements. Part of the clones is not present; checked against another copy, under half of the missing clones reflect an unresolved V gene, and the others are unexplained. V, J and clone size are those of that table, while D and trimming were read from the DNA. This sample gives around 100,000 clones in total; 80% to 95% of them show up just once. The ten largest clones take up roughly 1.3% of the sample.

Including the terminal cysteine and phenylalanine, the CDR3 comprises 14 residues. Only the CDR3 part of the read is kept: 42 bases, read in frame from the first base. For CDR1 and CDR2, the germline V gene lists LGHNA and YSLEER. V has 2 bases trimmed and J has 7 bases trimmed; junction bases matching no gene number 7. This sample was included in a study of T cell responses to AZD1222 COVID-19 vaccine (dated by TCRdb to the early 2020s). Context from the whole study: AZD1222 recipients given second doses at about 4 weeks or at about 12 weeks were pooled, since spike-specific TCR depth and breadth were not found to differ between the two schedules. A total of over 230 trial participants underwent TCR sequencing, of whom roughly 210 had received two doses of AZD1222 and some 26 had received two doses of the MenACWY control vaccine. Enrollment into the trials was organized by age into subgroups of 18-55, 56-69 and 70-plus years, and those subgroups contained roughly 150, 30 and 60 TCR-sequenced participants, respectively. The investigation overall reported the following: In the small 56-69-year group, the increase in depth fell short of significance, most likely because of low power. Epitopes outside the regions mutated in the B.1.351 and B.1.1.7 variants were reportedly recognized by nearly half of the unique spike-specific TCRs. Conclusions about previously exposed vaccinees are limited because only a handful of AZD1222 recipients were SARS-CoV-2 seropositive at baseline. The vaccine-associated CD4 TCRs covered the entire spike protein, and the dominant responses fell in regions 160-218 and 743-854. Because no day 14 peak-response samples were available, repertoires were characterized only after the peak T cell response. After two AZD1222 doses, both the breadth and the depth of spike-specific TCRs were significantly higher than at day 0 and than in MenACWY recipients. Most participants were white British and females outnumbered males, and the authors suggested that clonal diversity may have been underestimated.

Per the publication, the time point label means: baseline before first vaccination. The vaccinee samples were drawn from two UK trials, COV001 and COV002, one of which was a single-blind randomized controlled phase 2/3 trial testing AZD1222 (ChAdOx1 nCoV-19) in healthy adults. For TCRbeta chain sequencing, PBMC samples from trial participants were taken at day 0 and at day 28 after the second dose. This sequence was found in an adult in good health. This chain joins TRBV4-3 to TRBJ2-7, with TRBD2 identical over 8 junction bases. Material: peripheral blood, obtained on day 0 of AZD1222 vaccination. DNA sequence: TGCGCCAGCAGCCAAACACTAGCGGTCGGGGAGCAGTACTTC. This sequence encodes CASSQTLAVGEQYF.